These 4 T cell receptor beta chains were all obtained from the same sample, sequenced in a study of T cells in localized non-small cell lung cancer. TCRdb's copy holds only in-frame clones and misses some; the assay was immunoSEQ multiplex PCR. The top ten hold around 7.9% of the sample, which has roughly 40,000 clones, about 80% seen once. The sample here was PBMCs, taken before any cancer treatment. The receptors stem from a man aged 35-69 years with stage II lung adenocarcinoma.

The chain is built from TRBV5-4 and TRBJ2-2, with D unresolved. CDR3 size: 13 residues. Trimming pared 4 bases from V and 9 bases from J, leaving 13 bases between. Germline CDR1 SGHNT, CDR2 YYREEE (reference sequence). The CDR3 sequence: CASSHDGRRELFF. For the CDR3, the DNA is TGTGCCAGCAGCCACGACGGGCGCCGGGAGCTGTTTTTT.

The chain couples TRBV2 to TRBJ1-4, with 7 bases matching TRBD1. Trimming cost V 6 bases and J 7 bases; bases outside gene matches: 8. Germline V CDR1 and CDR2: SNHLY, FYNNEI. There are 14 residues in the CDR3. The CDR3 DNA sequence: TGTGCCAGCAGGGGGGACAGTTGGAGTGAAAAACTGTTTTTT. Translating gives CASRGDSWSEKLFF.

V usage is TRBV14 and J usage is TRBJ2-1, with TRBD1 matching 7 bases. Germline V gives CDR1 SGHDN, CDR2 FVKESK. With 0 bases clipped from V and 2 bases from J, the junction kept 1 base outside the gene matches. The CDR3 loop spans 15 amino acids. The CDR3 loop is CASSQETGPYNEQFF. In nucleotides, the CDR3 is TGTGCCAGCAGCCAAGAGACAGGGCCCTACAATGAGCAGTTCTTC.

V and J are TRBV2 and TRBJ2-7; D may match TRBD1 or TRBD2 (5 bases each). The CDR3 totals 15 residues. Trimming pared 6 bases from V and 0 bases from J, leaving 15 bases between. Germline-derived CDR1 and CDR2 are SNHLY and FYNNEI. CDR3: CASSPEGFFSYEQYF. CDR3 DNA sequence: TGTGCCAGCAGCCCCGAGGGGTTTTTCTCCTACGAGCAGTACTTC.